This note documents a single TCR beta chain sequence. The CDR3 does not end in the conserved phenylalanine or tryptophan, so this is likely a read error. The sample is drawn from a study of tumor-infiltrating lymphocytes in primary liver carcinoma. Total RNA (around 500 ng) served as template for TCR beta cDNA synthesis primed by a constant-region primer. Investigators got TCR beta libraries out of three nested multiplex PCR rounds, done with slightly modified ARM-PCR. The first two PCR rounds used TRBV1-TRBV30 forward primers with a C-beta reverse primer, about 10 cycles each. MiXCR was run by TCRdb on the multiplex PCR reads, yielding one entry per CDR3 protein. The sample lists 300,000 to 350,000 distinct CDR3 sequences; approximately 65% were seen once. The CDR3 has 16 residues. Trimming stripped 5 bases from V and 0 bases from J, with 11 bases between. CDR1 SGHAT and CDR2 FQNNGV come from the germline V gene.

The researchers obtained blood RNA from unsorted whole blood and also extracted germline DNA. The rearrangement uses TRBV11-2 and TRBJ1-6, with D possibly matching TRBD1 (6 bases). The specimen was peripheral blood. This TCR came from a middle-aged man with primary liver carcinoma and hepatitis B virus infection. The CDR3 coding sequence is TGTGCCAGCAGCCAGGGGCTAAACTCCTATAATTCACCCCTCCACCAT. Its protein product is CASSQGLNSYNSPLHH.